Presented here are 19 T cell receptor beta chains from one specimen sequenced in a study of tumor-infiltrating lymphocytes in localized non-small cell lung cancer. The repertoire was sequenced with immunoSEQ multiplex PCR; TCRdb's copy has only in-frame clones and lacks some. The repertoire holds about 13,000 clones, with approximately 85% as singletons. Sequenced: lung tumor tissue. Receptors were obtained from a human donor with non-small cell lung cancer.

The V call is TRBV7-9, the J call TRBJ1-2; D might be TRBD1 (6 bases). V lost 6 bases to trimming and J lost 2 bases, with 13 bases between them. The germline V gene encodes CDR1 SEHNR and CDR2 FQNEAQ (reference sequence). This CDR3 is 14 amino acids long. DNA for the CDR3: TGTGCCAGCAGTACGGGACACTCAAACTATGGCTACACCTTC. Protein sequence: CASSTGHSNYGYTF.

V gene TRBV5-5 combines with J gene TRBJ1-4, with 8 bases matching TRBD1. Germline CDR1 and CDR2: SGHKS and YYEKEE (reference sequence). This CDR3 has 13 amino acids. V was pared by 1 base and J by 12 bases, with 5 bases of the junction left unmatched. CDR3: CASSLQGARELFF. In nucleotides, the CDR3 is TGTGCCAGCAGCTTGCAGGGGGCGAGGGAACTGTTTTTT. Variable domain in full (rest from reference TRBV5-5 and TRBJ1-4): DAGVTQSPTHLIKTRGQQVTLRCSPISGHKSVSWYQQVLGQGPQFIFQYYEKEERGRGNFPDRFSARQFPNYSSELNVNALLLGDSALYLCASSLQGARELFFGSGTQLSVL.

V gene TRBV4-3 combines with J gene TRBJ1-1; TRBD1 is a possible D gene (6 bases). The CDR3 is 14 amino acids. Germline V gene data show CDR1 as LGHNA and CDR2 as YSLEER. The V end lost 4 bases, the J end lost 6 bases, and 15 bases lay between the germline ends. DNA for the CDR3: TGCGCCAGCAGCCGTTTCACAGGGTCGGCTGAAGCTTTCTTT. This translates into CASSRFTGSAEAFF.

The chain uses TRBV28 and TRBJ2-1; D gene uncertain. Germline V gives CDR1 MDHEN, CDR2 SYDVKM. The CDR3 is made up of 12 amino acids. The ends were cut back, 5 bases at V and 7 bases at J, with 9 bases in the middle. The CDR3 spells CASSPWQNEQFF. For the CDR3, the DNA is TGTGCCAGCAGTCCCTGGCAGAATGAGCAGTTCTTC.

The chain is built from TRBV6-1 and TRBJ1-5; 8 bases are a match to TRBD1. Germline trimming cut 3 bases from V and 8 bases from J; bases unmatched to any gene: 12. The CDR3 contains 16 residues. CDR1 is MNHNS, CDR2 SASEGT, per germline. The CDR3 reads CASSDYGTGRSKPQHF. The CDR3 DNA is TGTGCCAGCAGTGACTACGGGACAGGCCGATCCAAGCCCCAGCATTTT.

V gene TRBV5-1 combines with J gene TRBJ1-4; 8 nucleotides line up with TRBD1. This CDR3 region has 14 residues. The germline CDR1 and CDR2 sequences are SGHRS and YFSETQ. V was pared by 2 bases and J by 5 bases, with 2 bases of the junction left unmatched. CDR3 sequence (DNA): TGCGCCAGCAGCTTCCGACAGGGGAATGAAAAACTGTTTTTT. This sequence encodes CASSFRQGNEKLFF.

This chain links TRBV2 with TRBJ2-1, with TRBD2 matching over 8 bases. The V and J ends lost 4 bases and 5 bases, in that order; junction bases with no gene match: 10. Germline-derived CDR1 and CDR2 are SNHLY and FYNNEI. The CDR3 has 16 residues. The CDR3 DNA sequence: TGTGCCAGCAGTGTTGACGGGTCGGGGGGGAACAATGAGCAGTTCTTC. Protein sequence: CASSVDGSGGNNEQFF.

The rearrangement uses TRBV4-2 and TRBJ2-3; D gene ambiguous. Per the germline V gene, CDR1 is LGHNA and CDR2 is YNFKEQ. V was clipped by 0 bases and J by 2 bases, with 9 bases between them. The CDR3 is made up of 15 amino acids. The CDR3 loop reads CASSQDGMATDTQYF. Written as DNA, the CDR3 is TGTGCCAGCAGCCAAGATGGGATGGCCACAGATACGCAGTATTTT.

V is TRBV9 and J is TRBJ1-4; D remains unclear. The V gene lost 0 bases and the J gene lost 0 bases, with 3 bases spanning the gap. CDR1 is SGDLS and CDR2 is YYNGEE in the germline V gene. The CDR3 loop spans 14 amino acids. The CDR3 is CASSVVATNEKLFF. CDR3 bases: TGTGCCAGCAGCGTAGTAGCAACTAATGAAAAACTGTTTTTT.

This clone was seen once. In DNA, the CDR3 is TGTGCCAGCAGCCCCCTACTAGCGGGAGTTGATGAGCAGTTCTTC. Amino acids: CASSPLLAGVDEQFF. This sequence joins TRBV27 and TRBJ2-1, with 11 bases fitting TRBD2. Losses at the gene ends were 6 bases for V and 8 bases for J; bases not matched to a gene: 9. The CDR3 runs to 15 residues. The V gene's germline CDR1 is MNHEY and CDR2 SMNVEV (reference sequence).

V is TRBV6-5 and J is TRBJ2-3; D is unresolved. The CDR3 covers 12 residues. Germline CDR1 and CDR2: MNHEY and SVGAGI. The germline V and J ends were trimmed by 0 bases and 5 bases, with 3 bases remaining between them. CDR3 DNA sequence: TGTGCCAGCAGTTACTCGGGAGATACGCAGTATTTT. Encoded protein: CASSYSGDTQYF.

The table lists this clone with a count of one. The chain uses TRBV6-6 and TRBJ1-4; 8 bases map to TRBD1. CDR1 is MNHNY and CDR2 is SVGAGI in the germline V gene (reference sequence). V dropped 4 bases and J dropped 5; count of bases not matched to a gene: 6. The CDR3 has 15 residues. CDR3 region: CASSLDRTGNEKLFF. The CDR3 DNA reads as TGTGCCAGCAGTTTGGACAGGACAGGGAATGAAAAACTGTTTTTT.

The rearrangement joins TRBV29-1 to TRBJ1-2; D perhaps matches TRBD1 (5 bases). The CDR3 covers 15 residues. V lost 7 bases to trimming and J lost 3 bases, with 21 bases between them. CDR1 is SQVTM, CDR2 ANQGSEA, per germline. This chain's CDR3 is CSDLLALGTHYGYTF. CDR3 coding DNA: TGCAGCGACCTTCTAGCCTTGGGGACTCACTATGGCTACACCTTC.

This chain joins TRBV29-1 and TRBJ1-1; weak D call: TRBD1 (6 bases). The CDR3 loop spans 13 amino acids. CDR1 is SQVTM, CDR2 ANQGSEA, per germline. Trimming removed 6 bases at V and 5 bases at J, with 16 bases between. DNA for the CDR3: TGCAGCGTGAGCCAACAGGGCGGGACTGAAGCTTTCTTT. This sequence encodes CSVSQQGGTEAFF.

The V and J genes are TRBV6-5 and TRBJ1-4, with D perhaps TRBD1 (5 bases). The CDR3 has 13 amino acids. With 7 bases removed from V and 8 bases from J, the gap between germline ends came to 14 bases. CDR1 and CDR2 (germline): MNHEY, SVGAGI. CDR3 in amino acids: CASNGGRGEKLFF. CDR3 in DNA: TGTGCCAGCAATGGGGGAAGGGGAGAAAAACTGTTTTTT.

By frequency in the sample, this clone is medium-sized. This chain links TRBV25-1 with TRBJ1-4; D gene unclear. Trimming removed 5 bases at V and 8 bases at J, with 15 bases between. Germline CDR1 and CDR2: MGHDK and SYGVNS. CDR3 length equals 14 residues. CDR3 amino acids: CASSLSSMGEKLFF. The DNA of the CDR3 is TGTGCCAGCAGTCTCAGTTCTATGGGGGAAAAACTGTTTTTT.

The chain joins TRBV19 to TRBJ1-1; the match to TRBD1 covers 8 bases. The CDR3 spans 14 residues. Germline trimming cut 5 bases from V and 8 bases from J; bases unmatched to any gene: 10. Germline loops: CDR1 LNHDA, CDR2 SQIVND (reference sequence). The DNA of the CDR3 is TGTGCCAGTAGTGCATTACCCGACAGGGGAGAAGCTTTCTTT. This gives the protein CASSALPDRGEAFF.

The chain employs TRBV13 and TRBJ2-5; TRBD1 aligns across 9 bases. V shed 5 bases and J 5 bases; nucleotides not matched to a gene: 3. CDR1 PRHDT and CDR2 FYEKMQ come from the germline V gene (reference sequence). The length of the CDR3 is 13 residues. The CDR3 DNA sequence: TGTGCCAGCAGCCGGGACAGGGAGGAGACCCAGTACTTC. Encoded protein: CASSRDREETQYF.

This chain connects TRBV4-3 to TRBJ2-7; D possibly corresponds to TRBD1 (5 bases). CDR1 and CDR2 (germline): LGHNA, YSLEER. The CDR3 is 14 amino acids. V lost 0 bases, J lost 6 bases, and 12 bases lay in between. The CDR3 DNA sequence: TGCGCCAGCAGCCAAGATTCCAGGGCGCGCGAGCAGTACTTC. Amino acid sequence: CASSQDSRAREQYF.